Shown below are 30 T cell receptor beta chains from a single sample sequenced in a study of blood T cells in healthy people across ages. Combining a sample-barcoded 5' primer with a J-beta primer mix, a second PCR ran for about 6 to 11 cycles. MiXCR, run by TCRdb on the 5' RACE reads, gives a single entry per CDR3 protein. The profile shows some 1.5 million distinct CDR3 sequences, roughly 27% of them singletons. Specimen: blood. The receptor source for this set is a woman in her thirties in good health.

The chain carries TRBV20-1 and TRBJ2-3, with no clear D. CDR3 length equals 16 residues. Germline lookup yields CDR1 DFQATT and CDR2 SNEGSKA (reference sequence). Trimming removed 3 bases at V and 2 bases at J, with 18 bases between. CDR3: CSASLVRTKNTDTQYF. The CDR3 nucleotides read TGCAGTGCTAGTTTAGTCCGAACCAAAAACACAGATACGCAGTATTTT.

In DNA form, the CDR3 reads TGCAGTGCCTCTCGAGTAGGCATTGTAACCGGGGAGCTGTTTTTT. Translating gives CSASRVGIVTGELFF. V and J are TRBV20-1 and TRBJ2-2, with D unresolved. V was cut by 6 bases and J by 5 bases, with 19 bases left in between. Germline V gene sequence: CDR1 DFQATT, CDR2 SNEGSKA (reference sequence). The CDR3 runs 15 residues.

This clonotype has a count of ten or more. The rearrangement joins TRBV7-2 to TRBJ2-5; the D gene is possibly TRBD2 (5 bases). CDR3 size: 13 residues. V lost 4 bases to trimming and J lost 8 bases, with 14 bases between them. Germline lookup yields CDR1 SGHTA and CDR2 FQGNSA. The CDR3 DNA is TGTGCCAGCAGCTACAGCGGCCCTGAAACCCAGTACTTC. It yields the protein CASSYSGPETQYF.

In this sample, this clonotype turned up many times. The rearrangement uses TRBV5-1 and TRBJ2-7; D perhaps matches TRBD1 (6 bases). Trimming shortened V by 3 bases and J by 1 base, and 14 bases separated the two germline ends. CDR1 is SGHRS, CDR2 YFSETQ, per germline. CDR3 size: 15 residues. CDR3: CASSYVTGSSYEQYF. CDR3 DNA sequence: TGCGCCAGCAGCTACGTGACAGGATCGTCCTACGAGCAGTACTTC.

This clonotype was found a few times. The genes are TRBV18 and TRBJ1-1; D remains unclear. The length of the CDR3 is 14 residues. Deletions cut 3 bases from V and 2 bases from J, with 10 bases between. Germline CDR1 and CDR2: KGHSH and LQKENI. The CDR3, as DNA: TGTGCCAGCTCACCTCGGGCCCTAAACACTGAAGCTTTCTTT. It yields the protein CASSPRALNTEAFF. Together with reference TRBV18 and TRBJ1-1, the CDR3 gives the full variable domain: NAGVMQNPRHLVRRRGQEARLRCSPMKGHSHVYWYRQLPEEGLKFMVYLQKENIIDESGMPKERFSAEFPKEGPSILRIQQVVRGDSAAYFCASSPRALNTEAFFGQGTRLTVV.

The rearrangement links TRBV10-3 to TRBJ2-3, with 7 bases matching TRBD1. This CDR3 has 14 amino acids. In germline, CDR1 is ENHRY, CDR2 SYGVKD. The junction had 11 bases not matched to a gene; V was cut back by 2 bases and J by 12 bases. The CDR3 DNA is TGTGCCATCAGTGAGGTCTCCGGGACAGCTATCCAGTATTTT. As protein: CAISEVSGTAIQYF.

As regards this clonotype: One end of the junction varies from germline; a read error may be responsible. DNA for the CDR3: TGTGCCGGCAGTGACACCGGGCCTAGTGAAAAACTGTTTTTT. Translation gives CAGSDTGPSEKLFF. The V call is TRBV25-1, the J call TRBJ1-4; D is undetermined. Germline CDR1 is MGHDK and CDR2 is SYGVNS. The CDR3 totals 14 residues.

V and J are TRBV30 and TRBJ2-7; D unresolved. Trimming cost V 4 bases and J 5 bases, with 15 bases left between them. CDR1 and CDR2 (germline): GTSNPN, SVGIG (reference sequence). The CDR3 has 13 residues. This CDR3 reads CAWTNDQSHEQYF. The CDR3 nucleotides read TGTGCCTGGACCAACGACCAAAGCCACGAGCAGTACTTC.

The chain has TRBV3-1 and TRBJ2-1, with TRBD1 matching over 9 bases. This CDR3 is 15 amino acids long. Trimming cost V 3 bases and J 1 base; bases outside gene matches: 1. Germline V gene data show CDR1 as LGHDT and CDR2 as YNNKEL (reference sequence). The CDR3 reads CASSHGTGSYNEQFF. In DNA, the CDR3 is TGTGCCAGCAGCCATGGGACAGGGTCCTACAATGAGCAGTTCTTC.

In the case of this clonotype: A much larger clone sits a single nucleotide away, making a read error possible. CDR3 residues: CANSPLEGPREQYF. The CDR3 coding sequence is TGTGCCAACAGTCCCCTGGAAGGCCCACGCGAGCAGTACTTC. The rearrangement joins TRBV28 to TRBJ2-4; D is ambiguous. The end of the DNA aligns better with TRBJ2-7, so the J call may be wrong. The CDR3 loop spans 14 amino acids. The germline gives CDR1 MDHEN, CDR2 SYDVKM.

The sample holds many counts of this clonotype. The CDR3 nucleotides are TGTGCCAGCTCGGAGGCGGGAGGGGGGTATGGCGAGCAGTACTTC. Translating it yields CASSEAGGGYGEQYF. This sequence joins TRBV7-2 and TRBJ2-7; 9 bases fit TRBD2. There are 15 residues in the CDR3. V lost 8 bases, J lost 6 bases, and 14 bases stayed unmatched. Germline lookup yields CDR1 SGHTA and CDR2 FQGNSA. Full variable domain (rest looked up from reference TRBV7-2 and TRBJ2-7): GAGVSQSPSNKVTEKGKDVELRCDPISGHTALYWYRQSLGQGLEFLIYFQGNSAPDKSGLPSDRFSAERTGGSVSTLTIQRTQQEDSAVYLCASSEAGGGYGEQYFGPGTRLTVT.

This clonotype was detected ten times or more. V usage is TRBV10-3 and J usage is TRBJ2-5; no reliable D call. With 2 bases removed from V and 5 bases from J, the gap between germline ends came to 3 bases. The CDR3 runs to 11 residues. CDR1 is ENHRY, CDR2 SYGVKD, per germline. The CDR3 coding sequence is TGTGCCATCAGTGAGGGGGAGACCCAGTACTTC. As protein: CAISEGETQYF.

This chain links TRBV7-2 with TRBJ2-2; no clear D. Trimming left V 5 bases short and J 8 bases short, with 15 bases between. The germline V gene encodes CDR1 SGHTA and CDR2 FQGNSA. The CDR3 has 14 amino acids. CDR3 coding DNA: TGTGCCAGCAGCGCAGCTGTAAAAGGAGGGGAGCTGTTTTTT. Translation: CASSAAVKGGELFF. Full variable domain (rest looked up from reference TRBV7-2 and TRBJ2-2): GAGVSQSPSNKVTEKGKDVELRCDPISGHTALYWYRQSLGQGLEFLIYFQGNSAPDKSGLPSDRFSAERTGGSVSTLTIQRTQQEDSAVYLCASSAAVKGGELFFGEGSRLTVL.

As to this clonotype: One junction end does not reproduce the germline sequence, and a read error may be involved. The chain links TRBV7-2 to TRBJ1-5, with TRBD1 identical over 9 bases. Germline lookup yields CDR1 SGHTA and CDR2 FQGNSA. CDR3 length: 14 amino acids. The CDR3 DNA follows: TGTGTCAGCAGCGTTAGACAGGGGGAACAGCCCCAGCATTTT. Translated: CVSSVRQGEQPQHF. The full variable domain, rest sourced from reference TRBV7-2 and TRBJ1-5, is GAGVSQSPSNKVTEKGKDVELRCDPISGHTALYWYRQSLGQGLEFLIYFQGNSAPDKSGLPSDRFSAERTGGSVSTLTIQRTQQEDSAVYLCVSSVRQGEQPQHFGDGTRLSIL.

In its sample, this clonotype was seen many times. A junction end diverges from the germline sequence, so it may reflect a read error. The CDR3 coding sequence is TGTGCCAGCAGCCAAGACGGCACAGCTAACTATGGCTACACCTTC. This sequence encodes CASSQDGTANYGYTF. The J gene is TRBJ1-2, the V gene TRBV4-1; no firm D call. Germline CDR1 MGHRA, CDR2 YSYEKL. The CDR3 covers 15 residues.

This chain joins TRBV25-1 and TRBJ2-3; D is perhaps TRBD1 or TRBD2 (6 bases each). The CDR3 length is 13 residues. Germline-derived CDR1 and CDR2 are MGHDK and SYGVNS. Trimming left V 6 bases short and J 8 bases short, with 15 bases between. This CDR3 reads CASRGGGRGTQYF. The CDR3 DNA is TGTGCCAGCAGGGGGGGCGGCCGTGGTACGCAGTATTTT.

This clonotype was detected ten times or more. The chain carries TRBV29-1 and TRBJ2-1; TRBD2 matches at 10 bases. Germline CDR1 is SQVTM and CDR2 is ANQGSEA. This CDR3 has 16 amino acids. The J segment lost 5 bases and the V segment lost 4 bases, leaving 11 bases of the junction unmatched. CDR3 DNA: TGCAGCGTTGCACTTCGACTAGCGGGTTGGAACAATGAGCAGTTCTTC. It specifies CSVALRLAGWNNEQFF.

This chain uses TRBV9 with TRBJ2-3; 7 bases are a match to TRBD2. CDR3 length: 15 residues. Trimming at V came to 4 bases and at J to 0 bases, leaving 5 bases not matched to a gene. Per germline, CDR1 SGDLS and CDR2 YYNGEE. The chain's CDR3 is CASSRWGGSTDTQYF. The CDR3 DNA reads as TGTGCCAGCAGCCGGTGGGGGGGAAGCACAGATACGCAGTATTTT.

V usage is TRBV28 and J usage is TRBJ2-4; a possible D gene is TRBD1 (6 bases). The tail of the sequence fits TRBJ2-7 better, so the J call may be wrong. The CDR3 loop spans 14 amino acids. Germline V CDR1 and CDR2: MDHEN, SYDVKM. The CDR3 loop reads CASEGTFQPYEQYF. The CDR3 nucleotides are TGTGCCAGCGAAGGGACATTTCAGCCCTACGAGCAGTACTTC.

The J gene is TRBJ2-1, the V gene TRBV20-1; perhaps TRBD2 as D (5 bases). V lost 5 bases to trimming and J lost 0 bases, with 14 bases between them. This CDR3 region has 15 residues. Germline V CDR1 and CDR2: DFQATT, SNEGSKA (reference sequence). The CDR3 sequence: CSASPGSSSYNEQFF. The CDR3 nucleotides are TGCAGTGCTTCCCCGGGATCGAGCTCCTACAATGAGCAGTTCTTC.

This clonotype was counted a single time. One junction end disagrees with the germline gene, perhaps due to a read error. The chain has TRBV10-2 and TRBJ2-5, with a possible D match to TRBD2 (7 bases). The CDR3 has 14 amino acids. Germline-derived CDR1 and CDR2 are WSHSY and SAAADI. This CDR3 reads CASSESGGGHGQYF. In DNA form, the CDR3 reads TGCGCTAGCAGTGAGTCAGGCGGGGGACACGGGCAGTACTTC.

The chain couples TRBV20-1 to TRBJ1-6; D might be TRBD1 (5 bases). Germline CDR1 and CDR2: DFQATT and SNEGSKA (reference sequence). This CDR3 comprises 16 residues. The V end was cut by 2 bases, the J end by 7 bases, with 18 bases between. DNA for the CDR3: TGCAGTGCTAGACAACCAGGTGGGGCAGGCAATTCACCCCTCCACTTT. Encoded protein: CSARQPGGAGNSPLHF.

The chain links TRBV10-3 to TRBJ2-3; possible D gene TRBD1, 5 bases. This CDR3 is 14 amino acids long. Germline loops: CDR1 ENHRY, CDR2 SYGVKD. V dropped 8 bases and J dropped 5 bases, with 17 bases sitting between them. This CDR3 reads CAIGAGGMGDTQYF. The DNA of the CDR3 is TGTGCCATCGGGGCCGGTGGGATGGGAGATACGCAGTATTTT.

This clonotype has just a few counts. This rearrangement joins TRBV18 to TRBJ1-2; no clear D gene. Germline CDR1 is KGHSH and CDR2 is LQKENI. The CDR3 contains 14 residues. Trimming took off 3 bases at V and 11 bases at J, with 19 bases between the two ends. The CDR3 nucleotides read TGTGCCAGCTCACCGGGAAGTGCTGAGGAAGAGTACACCTTC. Translation: CASSPGSAEEEYTF. Based on the CDR3 plus reference TRBV18 and TRBJ1-2, the full variable domain is NAGVMQNPRHLVRRRGQEARLRCSPMKGHSHVYWYRQLPEEGLKFMVYLQKENIIDESGMPKERFSAEFPKEGPSILRIQQVVRGDSAAYFCASSPGSAEEEYTFGSGTRLTVV.

This clonotype came up a few times. This chain connects TRBV10-3 to TRBJ2-1, with no clear D. Trimming removed 2 bases from V and 0 bases from J, with 5 bases in between. Germline V gene sequence: CDR1 ENHRY, CDR2 SYGVKD. This CDR3 is 14 amino acids long. The CDR3 DNA reads as TGTGCCATCAGTGAGACCAGCTCCTACAATGAGCAGTTCTTC. Amino acids: CAISETSSYNEQFF.

The chain combines TRBV29-1 with TRBJ2-3; 8 bases fit TRBD2. This CDR3 comprises 16 residues. Germline V lookup: CDR1 SQVTM, CDR2 ANQGSEA. V shed 6 bases and J 5 bases; nucleotides not matched to a gene: 16. Here the CDR3 DNA reads TGCAGCGTCCGCCCCCGTAGCAGCGGGAGTGGAGATACGCAGTATTTT. Translation gives CSVRPRSSGSGDTQYF.

This chain joins TRBV5-1 and TRBJ2-1, with 11 nucleotides matching TRBD1. The J segment lost 5 bases and the V segment lost 3 bases, leaving 1 base of the junction unmatched. Germline V gives CDR1 SGHRS, CDR2 YFSETQ. CDR3 length equals 14 residues. For the CDR3, the DNA is TGCGCCAGCAGCTGGGGACAGGGGGACAATGAGCAGTTCTTC. This codes for CASSWGQGDNEQFF. Filled out from reference TRBV5-1 and TRBJ2-1, the complete variable domain reads KAGVTQTPRYLIKTRGQQVTLSCSPISGHRSVSWYQQTPGQGLQFLFEYFSETQRNKGNFPGRFSGRQFSNSRSEMNVSTLELGDSALYLCASSWGQGDNEQFFGPGTRLTVL.

The chain recombines TRBV7-2 with TRBJ1-2; no reliable D call. The CDR3 has 13 residues. Germline V gene data show CDR1 as SGHTA and CDR2 as FQGNSA. V dropped 5 bases and J dropped 4 bases, with 11 bases sitting between them. The CDR3 DNA follows: TGTGCCAGCAGCACTGGACCTCGCTATGGCTACACCTTC. Protein product: CASSTGPRYGYTF. The full variable domain, completed using reference TRBV7-2 and TRBJ1-2, is GAGVSQSPSNKVTEKGKDVELRCDPISGHTALYWYRQSLGQGLEFLIYFQGNSAPDKSGLPSDRFSAERTGGSVSTLTIQRTQQEDSAVYLCASSTGPRYGYTFGSGTRLTVV.

This clonotype was counted a few times. The chain recombines TRBV28 with TRBJ2-5; the match to TRBD2 covers 14 bases. V gave up 6 bases and J gave up 4 bases; unmatched junction bases: 13. The length of the CDR3 is 18 residues. Germline-derived CDR1 and CDR2 are MDHEN and SYDVKM. CDR3 protein: CASSYRGLAGGRGETQYF. CDR3 in DNA: TGTGCCAGCAGCTACCGAGGACTAGCGGGGGGTAGGGGAGAGACCCAGTACTTC.

This clonotype was counted only a few times. At one end, the junction sequence differs from germline, possibly due to a read error. The rearrangement joins TRBV20-1 to TRBJ2-1; 9 bases fit TRBD2. The CDR3 is made up of 16 amino acids. Germline V CDR1 and CDR2: DFQATT, SNEGSKA (reference sequence). The CDR3 bases are TGCAGTGCTAGAGAGCCCGGCGGGGGGGCTTACAATGGGCAGTTCTTC. This codes for CSAREPGGGAYNGQFF.